The rows below give T cell receptor beta chains drawn from one sample of a study of OX40 agonist ivuxolimab in advanced cancers. Libraries were prepared by immunoSEQ multiplex PCR; TCRdb keeps only in-frame clonotypes and omits some of them. This table has 80,000 to 100,000 clones, 90% to 95% appearing once. Here the sequenced sample was CD4+ or CD8+ T cells sorted from blood, taken in a trial of the OX40 agonist ivuxolimab. The receptors were gathered from an adult with an advanced solid tumor such as melanoma, head and neck, liver or kidney cancer. The conserved cysteine and the conserved F or W are not part of the CDR3 here. A D gene is named only where the DNA matches it firmly.

TRBV7-7 | NA | ASSLGARAHWGETQY
TRBV2 | TRBD1 | ASSPPGQGHEQY
TRBV2 | TRBD1 | ATMKPGQGFYEQY
TRBV19 | NA | ASSPKGWETQY
TRBV2 | TRBD2 | ASSEDSGRAGHEQY
TRBV5-1 | TRBD1 | ASSSMGQDLKETQY
TRBV27 | TRBD2 | ASSFKSGLAGAGELF
TRBV5-6 | NA | ASSLVSNRNQPQH
TRBV5-6 | NA | ASSTSRGETQY
TRBV5-4 | NA | ASSPQVGRTNEQF
TRBV10-3 | NA | AISGTPKHNTDTQY
TRBV11-2 | NA | ASSLGWGPLNEQF
TRBV28 | NA | ASTAMGNYGYT
TRBV27 | NA | ASSLSTGRTEAF
TRBV9 | TRBD1 | ASSSTGAVEQY
TRBV5-6 | NA | ASSLPGMYNSPLH
TRBV4-1 | NA | ASSQATKYEQY
TRBV19 | TRBD2 | ASSIGGRAAGELF
TRBV10-2 | TRBD2 | ASPPSLTSGRFSSYNEQF
TRBV4-1 | TRBD2 | ASSQVSGRAYNEQF
TRBV29-1 | NA | SVDSRNTIY
TRBV29-1 | NA | SVEVPPDGFSGNTIY